The 26 T cell receptor beta chains below all came from one sample that was sequenced in a study of a mutant IDH1 vaccine in newly diagnosed glioma. Time point given: week 47, end of study. In the vaccine, a single dose held 300 ug of the mutant IDH1 20-mer peptide, along with topical imiquimod. The repertoire was sequenced with immunoSEQ multiplex PCR; TCRdb's copy has only in-frame clones and lacks some. The sample shows approximately 56,000 clones, approximately 65% of them seen only once. These receptors have no identified antigens. Here the sequenced sample was peripheral blood mononuclear cells (PBMCs), taken from a glioma patient whose treatment included an IDH1 peptide vaccine. These receptor sequences come from a man aged 35 to 55 with glioma. Some clones in this sample may be carry-over from other donors' samples.

The rearrangement joins TRBV2 to TRBJ1-6, with D tentatively TRBD1 (5 bases). The CDR3 has 16 residues. Trimming removed 7 bases at V and 3 bases at J, with 16 bases between. CDR1 SNHLY and CDR2 FYNNEI come from the germline V gene. CDR3 bases: TGTGCCAGCATCCGGCGGGGGGGGGACTATAATTCACCCCTCCACTTT. Amino acid sequence: CASIRRGGDYNSPLHF.

The J gene is TRBJ2-7, the V gene TRBV29-1; D uncertain. Germline V gives CDR1 SQVTM, CDR2 ANQGSEA. The germline V and J ends were trimmed by 3 bases and 3 bases, with 9 bases remaining between them. The CDR3 is 12 amino acids. The CDR3 protein is CSVETTDYEQYF. CDR3 in DNA: TGCAGCGTTGAGACCACAGACTACGAGCAGTACTTC.

This clone was counted once. Here the CDR3 DNA reads TGTGCCAGCAGTTACCGGGGACCAGGGGCTGGAAACACCATATATTTT. Its protein product is CASSYRGPGAGNTIYF. The chain links TRBV21-1 to TRBJ1-3; the listed D gene, TRBD1, was not tested against the DNA. TRBV21-1 is assigned pseudogene status. This CDR3 has 16 residues.

This clone was counted a few times. The gene calls are TRBV30 and TRBJ1-1; D ambiguous. CDR3 length equals 10 residues. Trimming stripped 3 bases from V and 4 bases from J, with 3 bases between. Germline CDR1 is GTSNPN and CDR2 is SVGIG (reference sequence). DNA for the CDR3: TGTGCCTGGAGGGCCACTGAAGCTTTCTTT. This translates into CAWRATEAFF.

The chain carries TRBV2 and TRBJ2-3, with TRBD2 matching over 11 bases. Unmatched junction bases numbered 7, after V lost 4 bases and J lost 1 base. Germline CDR1 and CDR2: SNHLY and FYNNEI. There are 17 residues in the CDR3. In DNA form, the CDR3 reads TGTGCCAGCAGTGGCGGGACTAGCGGCACCGGCACAGATACGCAGTATTTT. It specifies CASSGGTSGTGTDTQYF.

Written as DNA, the CDR3 is TGTGCCAGCTCCACATCCGGGACAGGGGATTCACCCCTCCACTTT. This encodes CASSTSGTGDSPLHF. The chain is built from TRBV18 and TRBJ1-6, with 10 bases lining up with TRBD1. J gave up 8 bases and V 6 bases, and 7 bases lay outside the gene matches. The CDR3 loop spans 15 amino acids. Germline V gene lookup returns CDR1 KGHSH and CDR2 LQKENI.

The V call is TRBV19, the J call TRBJ1-4; D is perhaps TRBD1 (6 bases). Germline values: CDR1 LNHDA, CDR2 SQIVND (reference sequence). The V end lost 5 bases, the J end lost 8 bases, and 15 bases lay between the germline ends. This CDR3 region has 14 residues. Here the CDR3 reads CASSSLGAREKLFF. The CDR3 DNA is TGTGCCAGTAGTTCTCTGGGGGCTAGGGAAAAACTGTTTTTT.

The CDR3 protein is CASSGQGRTGELFF. CDR3 DNA: TGTGCCAGCAGTGGACAGGGACGGACCGGGGAGCTGTTTTTT. This sequence joins TRBV6-6 and TRBJ2-2; 8 nucleotides align to TRBD1. With V trimmed by 5 bases and J by 5 bases, 4 bases remained unmatched. The CDR3 length is 14 residues. Germline V gene sequence: CDR1 MNHNY, CDR2 SVGAGI (reference sequence).

The J gene is TRBJ2-7, the V gene TRBV7-9; the match to TRBD2 covers 11 bases. J lost 6 bases, V lost 8 bases, and 9 bases had no gene match. CDR1 SEHNR and CDR2 FQNEAQ come from the germline V gene (reference sequence). This CDR3 is built from 14 residues. CDR3 in DNA: TGTGCCAGCGCTAGCGGGGGGCTACGAGGCGAGCAGTACTTC. As protein: CASASGGLRGEQYF.

The CDR3 DNA reads TGCGCCAGCAGCAATATAGCGGGGGGGCCGGTAAAAGCCTACGAGCAGTACTTC. This translates into CASSNIAGGPVKAYEQYF. J is TRBJ2-7 and V is TRBV5-1; 11 bases map to TRBD2. V shed 4 bases, J shed 2 bases, and the junction held 14 bases outside the gene matches. Germline V gene sequence: CDR1 SGHRS, CDR2 YFSETQ. The CDR3 has 18 residues.

CDR3 DNA sequence: TGTGCCAGCAGGATCGGTCAGGGGGGTCGGACTGAAGCTTTCTTT. Translating it yields CASRIGQGGRTEAFF. This chain joins TRBV6-1 and TRBJ1-1; 7 nucleotides match TRBD1. Germline CDR1 MNHNS, CDR2 SASEGT. Germline trimming cut 6 bases from V and 5 bases from J; bases unmatched to any gene: 12. The CDR3 is 15 residues long.

The chain uses TRBV29-1 and TRBJ2-2, with 16 positions matching TRBD2. This CDR3 contains 16 residues. Germline trimming cut 6 bases from V and 3 bases from J; bases unmatched to any gene: 4. CDR1 SQVTM and CDR2 ANQGSEA come from the germline V gene. The CDR3 region has the DNA TGCAGCGTGGGACTAGCGGGGGGGCTCGACACCGGGGAGCTGTTTTTT. It codes for CSVGLAGGLDTGELFF.

The rearrangement uses TRBV27 and TRBJ1-1; TRBD1 agrees at 8 bases. The CDR3 runs 16 residues. The germline CDR1 and CDR2 sequences are MNHEY and SMNVEV (reference sequence). The J segment lost 1 base and the V segment lost 6 bases, leaving 10 bases of the junction unmatched. CDR3 DNA sequence: TGTGCCAGCAGCCGGACAGGGCGTGGGAGGAACACTGAAGCTTTCTTT. This sequence encodes CASSRTGRGRNTEAFF.

The chain combines TRBV11-2 with TRBJ2-3; no clear D gene. Germline CDR1 reads SGHAT; CDR2 reads FQNNGV. This CDR3 comprises 13 residues. Trimming stripped 0 bases from V and 7 bases from J, with 8 bases between. CDR3 residues: CASSLDQSNTQYF. CDR3 sequence (DNA): TGTGCCAGCAGCTTAGATCAATCCAATACGCAGTATTTT.

The V and J genes are TRBV4-1 and TRBJ2-1, with TRBD2 matching over 12 bases. The CDR3 loop spans 17 amino acids. With V trimmed by 5 bases and J by 1 base, 6 bases remained unmatched. From germline, CDR1 is MGHRA and CDR2 YSYEKL. The CDR3 sequence: CASSNGLAGRSYNEQFF. The CDR3 DNA reads as TGCGCCAGCAGCAACGGACTAGCGGGGCGTTCCTACAATGAGCAGTTCTTC.

The gene calls are TRBV18 and TRBJ1-1; no clear D gene. Germline V gene data show CDR1 as KGHSH and CDR2 as LQKENI. Trimming removed 1 base from V and 1 base from J, with 10 bases in between. The CDR3 runs 15 residues. CDR3 amino acids: CASSPRQAENTEAFF. The CDR3 bases are TGTGCCAGCTCACCACGACAAGCAGAGAACACTGAAGCTTTCTTT.

The chain carries TRBV19 and TRBJ1-5; TRBD1 matches at 8 bases. V lost 3 bases to trimming and J lost 2 bases; unmatched junction nucleotides: 9. Germline V gives CDR1 LNHDA, CDR2 SQIVND (reference sequence). The CDR3 runs to 17 residues. CDR3 nucleotide sequence: TGTGCCAGTAGTATTGGGACAGGAGGGTCGGGCAATCAGCCCCAGCATTTT. Translated: CASSIGTGGSGNQPQHF.

This clone was seen a handful of times. The chain has TRBV30 and TRBJ2-3, with 13 bases lining up with TRBD2. The CDR3 length is 13 residues. Looked up from germline, CDR1 is GTSNPN and CDR2 is SVGIG (reference sequence). V lost 7 bases, J lost 4 bases, and 2 bases stayed unmatched. The CDR3 spells CALGLAGSDTQYF. CDR3 coding DNA: TGTGCCTTGGGACTAGCGGGGTCAGATACGCAGTATTTT.

The chain links TRBV6-5 to TRBJ1-6; unclear D gene. Germline lookup yields CDR1 MNHEY and CDR2 SVGAGI. The CDR3 runs 14 residues. Trimming took 2 bases from V and 7 from J, leaving 9 bases between them. The CDR3 DNA sequence: TGTGCCAGCAGTTACGGGCGGGAAAATTCACCCCTCCACTTT. It codes for CASSYGRENSPLHF.

This clone appeared a few times. The rearrangement uses TRBV2 and TRBJ1-2, with 11 bases fitting TRBD1. Germline values: CDR1 SNHLY, CDR2 FYNNEI. The V gene end was trimmed by 1 base and the J gene end by 5 bases; junction bases not matched to a gene: 3. The CDR3 has 15 residues. The CDR3 loop reads CASSEGTGGQYGYTF. The CDR3 DNA sequence: TGTGCCAGCAGTGAAGGGACAGGGGGCCAATATGGCTACACCTTC. Drawing the rest from reference TRBV2 and TRBJ1-2, the complete variable domain is EPEVTQTPSHQVTQMGQEVILRCVPISNHLYFYWYRQILGQKVEFLVSFYNNEISEKSEIFDDQFSVERPDGSNFTLKIRSTKLEDSAMYFCASSEGTGGQYGYTFGSGTRLTVV.

The chain is built from TRBV25-1 and TRBJ1-5; unclear D gene. V gave up 2 bases and J gave up 7 bases, with 6 bases separating them. There are 12 residues in the CDR3. Germline CDR1 and CDR2: MGHDK and SYGVNS. This CDR3 reads CASSEGSQPQHF. CDR3 DNA sequence: TGTGCCAGCAGTGAAGGGTCCCAGCCCCAGCATTTT.

The chain is built from TRBV5-1 and TRBJ2-7, with 9 bases matching TRBD1. The CDR3 extends over 17 amino acids. Germline CDR1 reads SGHRS; CDR2 reads YFSETQ. V shed 0 bases and J 2 bases; nucleotides not matched to a gene: 9. In nucleotides, the CDR3 is TGCGCCAGCAGCTTGGTCCCACAGGGGGCAAAAACCTACGAGCAGTACTTC. The encoded protein is CASSLVPQGAKTYEQYF. Looking up the rest from reference TRBV5-1 and TRBJ2-7 gives the full variable domain: KAGVTQTPRYLIKTRGQQVTLSCSPISGHRSVSWYQQTPGQGLQFLFEYFSETQRNKGNFPGRFSGRQFSNSRSEMNVSTLELGDSALYLCASSLVPQGAKTYEQYFGPGTRLTVT.

This clone was recorded a few times. The chain joins TRBV4-1 to TRBJ2-6; D is unresolved. Germline assignment: CDR1 MGHRA and CDR2 YSYEKL. The CDR3 consists of 16 residues. Trimming removed 0 bases at V and 0 bases at J, with 6 bases between. Here the CDR3 DNA reads TGCGCCAGCAGCCAAGAAGCCTACTCTGGGGCCAACGTCCTGACTTTC. Translating it yields CASSQEAYSGANVLTF.

CDR3 sequence: CASSPFKRQIGNTIYF. In DNA, the CDR3 is TGTGCCAGCTCACCGTTTAAGCGACAGATTGGAAACACCATATATTTT. The chain recombines TRBV18 with TRBJ1-3, with D possibly being TRBD1 (5 bases). The germline CDR1 and CDR2 sequences are KGHSH and LQKENI. The germline V and J ends were trimmed by 3 bases and 3 bases, with 15 bases remaining between them. This CDR3 spans 16 amino acids. The variable domain in full, completed from reference TRBV18 and TRBJ1-3, reads NAGVMQNPRHLVRRRGQEARLRCSPMKGHSHVYWYRQLPEEGLKFMVYLQKENIIDESGMPKERFSAEFPKEGPSILRIQQVVRGDSAAYFCASSPFKRQIGNTIYFGEGSWLTVV.

This clone was seen only once. The chain combines TRBV27 with TRBJ2-7; the D gene could be TRBD1 or TRBD2 (6 bases each). Between the trimmed V and J ends, which lost 3 bases and 4 bases, there was a span of 10 bases. Germline V gene lookup returns CDR1 MNHEY and CDR2 SMNVEV (reference sequence). The CDR3 runs 13 residues. Written as DNA, the CDR3 is TGTGCCAGCAGTTTTCCGGGGGCATACGAGCAGTACTTC. It is translated as CASSFPGAYEQYF.

The chain combines TRBV5-6 with TRBJ1-6; D remains ambiguous. V was pared by 0 bases and J by 0 bases, with 4 bases between. CDR1 and CDR2 (germline): SGHDT, YYEEEE. The CDR3 runs 15 residues. In DNA form, the CDR3 reads TGTGCCAGCAGCTTGGGGAGCTCCTATAATTCACCCCTCCACTTT. Its translation: CASSLGSSYNSPLHF.